Each of the 19 T cell receptor beta chains below was sequenced from the same sample in a study of T cell responses to AZD1222 COVID-19 vaccine. Profiling relied on immunoSEQ multiplex PCR, and the TCRdb table lists in-frame clones only, not all of them. Of 100,000 to 150,000 clones listed, around 90% are singletons. Sequenced material: peripheral blood, taken on day 0 of AZD1222 vaccination. These receptor sequences come from an adult in good health.

The chain carries TRBV3-1 (or the pseudogene TRBV3-2) and TRBJ1-2, with a tentative D call TRBD1 (5 bases). Looked up from germline, CDR1 is LGHDT and CDR2 is YNNKEL (reference sequence). The V end lost 3 bases, the J end lost 6 bases, and 17 bases lay between the germline ends. The CDR3 covers 15 residues. In nucleotides, the CDR3 is TGTGCCAGCAGCCACTTTGGCGGCAGGGAGAATGGCTACACCTTC. It translates to CASSHFGGRENGYTF.

The CDR3 bases are TGTGCCAGCAGCCAAAACAACTGGGACAGCGGCTATGGCTACACCTTC. It is translated as CASSQNNWDSGYGYTF. The rearrangement uses TRBV3-1 (or the pseudogene TRBV3-2) and TRBJ1-2; TRBD1 matches 7 bases. The junction had 10 bases not matched to a gene; V was cut back by 2 bases and J by 4 bases. This CDR3 is 16 amino acids long. Germline V gene sequence: CDR1 LGHDT, CDR2 YNNKEL (reference sequence).

This clone occurred a few times. The chain couples TRBV28 to TRBJ1-1; TRBD1 aligns across 9 bases. Germline V CDR1 and CDR2: MDHEN, SYDVKM. This CDR3 is built from 18 residues. V lost 2 bases to trimming and J lost 0 bases; unmatched junction nucleotides: 10. The CDR3 coding sequence is TGTGCCAGCAGTTTAATGTTGGGTACAGGGGGCCTGAACACTGAAGCTTTCTTT. It translates to CASSLMLGTGGLNTEAFF.

This clone was detected once. The chain couples TRBV5-1 to TRBJ1-4; D might be TRBD1 (5 bases). Between the trimmed V and J ends, which lost 0 bases and 8 bases, there was a span of 17 bases. This CDR3 is 16 amino acids long. Germline CDR1 and CDR2: SGHRS and YFSETQ. The CDR3, as DNA: TGCGCCAGCAGCTTGGGCCTTGAGGGGCTGGGGGAAAAACTGTTTTTT. Its translation is CASSLGLEGLGEKLFF.

The chain joins TRBV27 to TRBJ1-3, with D maybe TRBD1 (6 bases). The V end was cut by 7 bases, the J end by 0 bases, with 25 bases between. Germline V gene sequence: CDR1 MNHEY, CDR2 SMNVEV (reference sequence). The CDR3 length is 19 residues. CDR3 nucleotide sequence: TGTGCCAGCACCCAATTCTATCCAGCAACAGGGCTCTCTGGAAACACCATATATTTT. Its protein is CASTQFYPATGLSGNTIYF.

V is TRBV5-1 and J is TRBJ2-7; D not resolved. There are 13 residues in the CDR3. Germline CDR1 is SGHRS and CDR2 is YFSETQ. The V gene lost 0 bases and the J gene lost 2 bases, with 6 bases spanning the gap. CDR3 sequence (DNA): TGCGCCAGCAGCTTGGGAGATGCCTACGAGCAGTACTTC. Translated, it gives CASSLGDAYEQYF.

The genes are TRBV5-1 and TRBJ1-1, with a possible D match to TRBD1 (5 bases). The V gene lost 4 bases and the J gene lost 11 bases, with 12 bases spanning the gap. This CDR3 has 11 residues. Germline values: CDR1 SGHRS, CDR2 YFSETQ. CDR3 residues: CASSIQGFAFF. CDR3 in DNA: TGCGCCAGCAGCATTCAGGGTTTCGCTTTCTTT.

This sequence joins TRBV28 and TRBJ2-3; D perhaps matches TRBD2 (7 bases). From germline, CDR1 is MDHEN and CDR2 SYDVKM. The V and J ends lost 5 bases and 4 bases respectively, with 19 bases between them. The CDR3 consists of 16 residues. For the CDR3, the DNA is TGTGCCAGCAGTCATGGGGGGGCCAGTCCCCCAGATACGCAGTATTTT. Amino acids: CASSHGGASPPDTQYF. The full variable domain, its missing parts supplied by reference TRBV28 and TRBJ2-3, is DVKVTQSSRYLVKRTGEKVFLECVQDMDHENMFWYRQDPGLGLRLIYFSYDVKMKEKGDIPEGYSVSREKKERFSLILESASTNQTSMYLCASSHGGASPPDTQYFGPGTRLTVL.

The V gene is TRBV6-2 or TRBV6-3, the J gene TRBJ2-7; 8 nucleotides line up with TRBD2. CDR1 MNHEY and CDR2 SVGEGT come from the germline V gene. The CDR3 runs to 14 residues. V gave up 6 bases and J gave up 3 bases; unmatched junction bases: 7. CDR3 sequence reads: CASSSGTSLYEQYF. As DNA, the CDR3 is TGTGCCAGCAGCTCAGGGACTAGTCTCTACGAGCAGTACTTC.

The V gene is TRBV19, the J gene TRBJ1-2; 7 bases are shared with TRBD1. The CDR3 has 14 residues. Germline values: CDR1 LNHDA, CDR2 SQIVND (reference sequence). The junction had 8 bases not matched to a gene; V was cut back by 3 bases and J by 7 bases. Here the CDR3 DNA reads TGTGCCAGTAGTATTTCAGACAGGGCGGTTGGCTACACCTTC. Translated: CASSISDRAVGYTF.

The rearrangement joins TRBV7-3 to TRBJ2-7, with TRBD2 as a possible D gene (5 bases). V lost 3 bases and J lost 2, with 8 bases in between. The CDR3 is 13 amino acids. CDR1 is SGHTA and CDR2 is FQGTGA in the germline V gene. The CDR3 bases are TGTGCCAGCAGCTTGACGGGGACCTACGAGCAGTACTTC. It specifies CASSLTGTYEQYF.

This clone showed up just a few times. CDR3 region: CASSLAGGGPYGYTF. The CDR3, as DNA: TGTGCCAGCAGCTTGGCCGGGGGGGGGCCCTATGGCTACACCTTC. The chain couples TRBV5-4 to TRBJ1-2; tentatively, D is TRBD1 (6 bases). The CDR3 is 15 amino acids. V lost 0 bases to trimming and J lost 4 bases, with 13 bases between them. Germline CDR1 reads SGHNT; CDR2 reads YYREEE (reference sequence).

A few counts support this clone. The chain has TRBV30 and TRBJ1-6, with 7 bases matching TRBD1. This CDR3 contains 12 residues. CDR1 GTSNPN and CDR2 SVGIG come from the germline V gene (reference sequence). Trimming removed 6 bases from V and 7 bases from J; junction bases left unmatched: 3. CDR3 protein: CACGTENSPLHF. In nucleotides, the CDR3 is TGTGCCTGTGGGACAGAAAATTCACCCCTCCACTTT.

The genes are TRBV6-5 and TRBJ1-2; D gene unclear. The CDR3 totals 14 residues. Trimming left V 0 bases short and J 4 bases short, with 9 bases between. Germline V gives CDR1 MNHEY, CDR2 SVGAGI. In DNA form, the CDR3 reads TGTGCCAGCAGTTACTCCGGTCAGCTCTATGGCTACACCTTC. Its translation: CASSYSGQLYGYTF.

The chain couples TRBV11-2 to TRBJ2-7; 8 nucleotides agree with TRBD1. J lost 4 bases, V lost 5 bases, and 10 bases had no gene match. CDR1 is SGHAT and CDR2 is FQNNGV in the germline V gene. The CDR3 totals 15 residues. CDR3 sequence: CASSPETGVNYEQYF. The CDR3 bases are TGTGCCAGCAGCCCCGAGACAGGGGTCAATTACGAGCAGTACTTC.

The V call is TRBV30, the J call TRBJ2-5, with D tentatively TRBD2 (6 bases). The germline gives CDR1 GTSNPN, CDR2 SVGIG (reference sequence). V gave up 1 base and J gave up 2 bases, with 17 bases separating them. The CDR3 totals 16 residues. The CDR3 region is CAWSDPRRAGQETQYF. DNA for the CDR3: TGTGCCTGGAGTGACCCCCGGAGGGCGGGACAAGAGACCCAGTACTTC.

The rearrangement links TRBV7-2 to TRBJ1-1; 9 bases line up with TRBD1. Germline V gives CDR1 SGHTA, CDR2 FQGNSA. The trim removed 5 bases at V and 3 bases at J, leaving 7 bases unmatched. This CDR3 is 15 amino acids long. CDR3 nucleotides: TGTGCCAGCAGCCGCAAGGGACAGGGAGACACTGAAGCTTTCTTT. It yields the protein CASSRKGQGDTEAFF.

The chain is built from TRBV5-4 and TRBJ2-5; unclear D gene. Trimming removed 0 bases at V and 2 bases at J, with 11 bases between. This CDR3 has 15 residues. Germline values: CDR1 SGHNT, CDR2 YYREEE (reference sequence). CDR3 loop: CASSLVLGLQETQYF. CDR3 DNA: TGTGCCAGCAGCTTGGTGTTGGGGTTACAAGAGACCCAGTACTTC.

The CDR3 is CAITTGREQYF. The CDR3 DNA reads as TGTGCCATCACAACGGGGAGGGAGCAGTACTTC. The V and J genes are TRBV10-3 and TRBJ2-7, with D possibly TRBD2 on 6 matching bases. This CDR3 has 11 residues. The germline CDR1 and CDR2 sequences are ENHRY and SYGVKD. Trimming took off 7 bases at V and 7 bases at J, with 11 bases between the two ends.